This entry lists 6 T cell receptor beta chains sequenced from one sample in a study of blood T cell repertoires in COVID-19. Profiled with immunoSEQ multiplex PCR; TCRdb holds only in-frame clones, not every one. Among hundreds of thousands of clones listed, roughly 84% were seen once. The specimen sequenced was PBMCs or T cells enriched from blood (not recorded which). The receptors stem from a woman in her twenties or thirties who had recovered from COVID-19.

A single count supports this clone. The V gene is TRBV3-1 (or the pseudogene TRBV3-2), the J gene TRBJ1-1; perhaps TRBD1 as D (6 bases). CDR1 and CDR2 from the germline V gene are LGHDT and YNNKEL (reference sequence). The CDR3 runs 15 residues. Trimming shortened V by 0 bases and J by 4 bases, and 12 bases separated the two germline ends. The chain's CDR3 is CASSQERGPGTEAFF. The DNA for the CDR3 is TGTGCCAGCAGCCAAGAGCGGGGGCCTGGCACTGAAGCTTTCTTT.

The sample holds many counts of this clone. The rearrangement uses TRBV7-2 and TRBJ2-2; 9 bases are a match to TRBD1. V dropped 3 bases and J dropped 4; count of bases not matched to a gene: 3. Germline V gene sequence: CDR1 SGHTA, CDR2 FQGNSA. CDR3 size: 15 residues. The CDR3 nucleotides are TGTGCCAGCAGCTTTACAGGGGGCACCACCGGGGAGCTGTTTTTT. It is translated as CASSFTGGTTGELFF.

V is TRBV11-2 and J is TRBJ1-1, with D unclear. The germline V and J ends were trimmed by 5 bases and 0 bases, with 13 bases remaining between them. Germline V CDR1 and CDR2: SGHAT, FQNNGV. CDR3 size: 15 residues. The CDR3: CASSIIETVNTEAFF. In DNA, the CDR3 is TGTGCCAGCAGCATCATAGAGACTGTGAACACTGAAGCTTTCTTT.

This chain uses TRBV15 with TRBJ1-5, with D unresolved. Germline CDR1 reads LNHNV; CDR2 reads YYDKDF (reference sequence). V was shortened by 1 base and J by 1 base, with 11 bases between the two germline ends. The CDR3 is 16 amino acids. Here the CDR3 DNA reads TGTGCCACCAGCAGAGTCGTGGGCCCAAGCAATCAGCCCCAGCATTTT. This encodes CATSRVVGPSNQPQHF.

The chain links TRBV28 to TRBJ2-2; D possibly corresponds to TRBD2 (6 bases). CDR1 is MDHEN and CDR2 is SYDVKM in the germline V gene. The length of the CDR3 is 15 residues. V was pared by 1 base and J by 4 bases, with 10 bases between. The CDR3 spells CASSLFRGSTGELFF. Here the CDR3 DNA reads TGTGCCAGCAGTTTATTTCGGGGGAGCACCGGGGAGCTGTTTTTT. Full variable domain (rest looked up from reference TRBV28 and TRBJ2-2): DVKVTQSSRYLVKRTGEKVFLECVQDMDHENMFWYRQDPGLGLRLIYFSYDVKMKEKGDIPEGYSVSREKKERFSLILESASTNQTSMYLCASSLFRGSTGELFFGEGSRLTVL.

The chain joins TRBV7-8 to TRBJ1-1; the D gene is possibly TRBD1 (5 bases). The CDR3 loop spans 16 amino acids. The V gene lost 1 base and the J gene lost 4 bases, with 16 bases spanning the gap. Germline assignment: CDR1 SGHVS and CDR2 FQNEAQ. The CDR3 sequence is CASSLGRGRGSTEAFF. CDR3 in DNA: TGTGCCAGCAGCTTAGGTAGGGGCCGAGGTAGCACTGAAGCTTTCTTT.